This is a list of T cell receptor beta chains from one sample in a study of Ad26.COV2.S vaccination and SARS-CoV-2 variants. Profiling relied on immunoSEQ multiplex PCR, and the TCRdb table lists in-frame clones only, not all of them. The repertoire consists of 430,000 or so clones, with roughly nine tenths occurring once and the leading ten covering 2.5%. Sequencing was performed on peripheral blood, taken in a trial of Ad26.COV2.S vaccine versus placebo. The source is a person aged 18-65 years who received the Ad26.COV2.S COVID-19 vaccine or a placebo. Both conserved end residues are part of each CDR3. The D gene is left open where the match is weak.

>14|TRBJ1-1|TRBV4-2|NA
TGTGCCAGCAGCCAAGTCCTTCCAGGCGATGAAGCTTTCTTT
CASSQVLPGDEAFF
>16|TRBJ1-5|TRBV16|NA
TGTGCCAGCAGCCAAGCAAGCGAATATAGCAATCAGCCCCAGCATTTT
CASSQASEYSNQPQHF
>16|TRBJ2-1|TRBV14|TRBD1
TGTGCCAGCAGCCTAAAACAGGGGGCCCCCTACAATGAGCAGTTCTTC
CASSLKQGAPYNEQFF
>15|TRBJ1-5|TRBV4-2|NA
TGTGCCAGCAGCCAAGATTGGGGGCTGGATCAGCCCCAGCATTTT
CASSQDWGLDQPQHF
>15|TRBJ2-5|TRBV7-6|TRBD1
TGTGCCAGCAGCTGGGGAGACAGGGACCGGGAGACCCAGTACTTC
CASSWGDRDRETQYF
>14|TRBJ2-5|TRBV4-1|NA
TGCGCCAGCAGCCGGGGGGGCGGGAAAGAGACCCAGTACTTC
CASSRGGGKETQYF
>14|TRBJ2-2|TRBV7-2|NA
TGTGCCAGCAGCTTACGGCAGGGGACCGGGGAGCTGTTTTTT
CASSLRQGTGELFF
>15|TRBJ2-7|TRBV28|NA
TGTGCCAGCAGTCCCGGGACTGAGAGCTCCTACGAGCAGTACTTC
CASSPGTESSYEQYF
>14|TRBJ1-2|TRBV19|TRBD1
TGTGCCAGTAGTAGAAGACAGGGGCCAACCATCTACACCTTC
CASSRRQGPTIYTF
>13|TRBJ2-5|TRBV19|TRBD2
TGTGCCAGTACCCCCCCGGGGGGAGAGACCCAGTACTTC
CASTPPGGETQYF